Listed below are T cell receptor beta chains from one sample, sequenced in a study of OX40 agonist ivuxolimab in advanced cancers. Assay used: immunoSEQ multiplex PCR; TCRdb lists only in-frame clones, some missing. The table has 75,000 to 80,000 clones, around 90% seen once. This sample comprised CD4+ or CD8+ T cells sorted from blood, obtained in a trial of the OX40 agonist ivuxolimab. Receptors were obtained from an adult with an advanced solid tumor such as melanoma, head and neck, liver or kidney cancer. CDR3s include the opening cysteine and the closing phenylalanine or tryptophan. Fields, in order: V gene, D gene, clone size, J gene, CDR3 DNA, CDR3 protein. D genes are given only for firm matches. Size values are once, few and many counts, or a class for expanded clones, and some rows have none.

TRBV19	TRBD2	-	TRBJ2-1	TGTGCCAGTAGGCCTACTAGCGGGGCGAGCTCCTACAATGAGCAGTTCTTC	CASRPTSGASSYNEQFF
TRBV28	-	-	TRBJ1-4	TGTGCCAGCAGGACATTAATCAGGGGAAAACTGTTTTTT	CASRTLIRGKLFF
TRBV10-1	-	-	TRBJ2-1	TGCTCGAACAAAGCAAAGGGTCAGGGCGAATCCTCCTACAATGAGCAGTTCTTC	CSNKAKGQGESSYNEQFF
TRBV9	-	-	TRBJ1-1	TGTGCCAGCAGCGCCCGGTGGGACACTGAAGCTTTCTTT	CASSARWDTEAFF
TRBV4-3	-	-	TRBJ2-7	TGCGCCAGCAGCCCGGGGGGACACTCAAGATCAGTTAACGAGCAGTACTTC	CASSPGGHSRSVNEQYF
TRBV7-9	-	few	TRBJ1-6	TGTGCCAGCAGCTTCGGGACGGGACTCAGCTCCTATAATTCACCCCTCCACTTT	CASSFGTGLSSYNSPLHF
TRBV30	-	-	TRBJ1-3	TGTGCCTGGAGCCGGGGCCTACGCTCTGGAAACACCATATATTTT	CAWSRGLRSGNTIYF
TRBV29-1	-	-	TRBJ2-5	TGCAGCGTTGTGGAGGCAGGGCACCAAGAGACCCAGTACTTC	CSVVEAGHQETQYF
TRBV11-2	-	few	TRBJ1-2	TGTGCCAGCAGCATCAGGACTAACTATGGCTACACCTTC	CASSIRTNYGYTF
TRBV6-1	-	-	TRBJ1-2	TGTGCCAGCAGTGATACAGGGCACGGCTACACCTTC	CASSDTGHGYTF
TRBV9	-	-	TRBJ2-2	TGTGCCAGCAGCGTAGTTCCGGACACCGGGGAGCTGTTTTTT	CASSVVPDTGELFF
TRBV6-6	-	-	TRBJ2-2	TGTGCCAGCAGTTACGGGAGAGGGGATGGATCAGGGGAGCTGTTTTTT	CASSYGRGDGSGELFF
TRBV19	-	once	TRBJ1-2	TGTGCCAGTCTTCCGACGACATCTCTAAAGTATGGCTACACCTTC	CASLPTTSLKYGYTF
TRBV30	TRBD1	-	TRBJ1-2	TGTGCCTGGAGTCGGGACAGTGGGGGCTATGGCTACACCTTC	CAWSRDSGGYGYTF
TRBV5-4	TRBD2	-	TRBJ2-7	TGTGCCAGCAGCCCGCCCCCAGCGGGGGGGCCAGGCTCCGAGCAGTACTTC	CASSPPPAGGPGSEQYF
TRBV5-1	-	-	TRBJ2-2	TGCGCCAGCAGCTTGGGGTCTCAACACAACACCGGGGAGCTGTTTTTT	CASSLGSQHNTGELFF
TRBV6-1	TRBD1	-	TRBJ1-5	TGTGCCAGCAGAGTCGACAGGGGGGAATCAAAGCATTTT	CASRVDRGESKHF
TRBV28	-	-	TRBJ1-1	TGTGCCAGCTTACCCCGGGGGACCCTACGGACAGTCGAAGCTTTCTTT	CASLPRGTLRTVEAFF
TRBV4-1	-	-	TRBJ2-6	TGCGCCAGCAGCCAACGACAGGACGTGGTTTCTGGGGCCAACGTCCTGACTTTC	CASSQRQDVVSGANVLTF
TRBV19	TRBD1	-	TRBJ1-1	TGTGCCACCGCGGACAGGGGCGGCACTGAAGCTTTCTTT	CATADRGGTEAFF
TRBV7-6	TRBD1	-	TRBJ2-1	TGTGCCAGCAGCCAGGGACAGGCCTACAATGAGCAGTTCTTC	CASSQGQAYNEQFF
TRBV30	TRBD1	-	TRBJ2-5	TGTGCCTGGAGTAAGGGGACAGGGGGCTGGGAGACCCAGTACTTC	CAWSKGTGGWETQYF
TRBV30	-	-	TRBJ1-3	TGTGCCTGGAGTGTACAATCTGGAAACACCATATATTTT	CAWSVQSGNTIYF
TRBV5-1	-	-	TRBJ1-3	TGCGCCAGCAGCTCTACCGGGGGTGACGGAAACACCATATATTTT	CASSSTGGDGNTIYF
TRBV9	TRBD1	-	TRBJ1-5	TGTGCCAGCAGCGTAGAAAGGGGGCGCAAAGCGTCAGTGGGCAATCAGCCCCAGCATTTT	CASSVERGRKASVGNQPQHF
TRBV9	-	-	TRBJ2-3	TGTGCCAGCAGCGTAGGTTCGGATACGCAGTATTTT	CASSVGSDTQYF
TRBV27	-	-	TRBJ2-3	TGTGCCAGCAGGCCCTGGGGACACCTAAGCACAGATACGCAGTATTTT	CASRPWGHLSTDTQYF
TRBV6-5	TRBD1	-	TRBJ2-1	TGTGCCAGCAGTTTCAACCCCGGGACAGGCTACAATGAGCAGTTCTTC	CASSFNPGTGYNEQFF
TRBV5-5	-	-	TRBJ1-1	TGTGCCAGCAGCTTTAAGGCGAACACTGAAGCTTTCTTT	CASSFKANTEAFF
TRBV29-1	-	-	TRBJ2-3	TGCAGCGTTGCCCAAGGGACGAATACGCAGTATTTT	CSVAQGTNTQYF
TRBV7-9	-	-	TRBJ2-1	TGTGCCAGCAGCACCGGACACCACAATGAGCAGTTCTTC	CASSTGHHNEQFF
TRBV2	-	-	TRBJ1-5	TGTGCCAGCAGGGACGGGAATAATCAGCCCCAGCATTTT	CASRDGNNQPQHF
TRBV7-2	-	-	TRBJ2-7	TGTGCCAACTACCGGGGGGCACGGACCTACGAGCAGTACTTC	CANYRGARTYEQYF
TRBV18	-	-	TRBJ2-3	TGTGCCAGCTCACCATTCGATCTGGAGACAGATACGCAGTATTTT	CASSPFDLETDTQYF
TRBV5-6	TRBD2	-	TRBJ2-1	TGTGCCAGCAGCTACGTCCTGATAGCGGGAGATGGCAATGAGCAGTTCTTC	CASSYVLIAGDGNEQFF
TRBV5-1	-	-	TRBJ1-3	TGCGCCAGCAGCTTAGACAGAGTATCTGGAAACACCATATATTTT	CASSLDRVSGNTIYF
TRBV6-5	TRBD1	-	TRBJ1-1	TGTGCCAGCAGTTACCGACAGGGGGTGATAGCTGAAGCTTTCTTT	CASSYRQGVIAEAFF
TRBV30	-	-	TRBJ1-5	TGTGCCTGGAGTGGTGGAAGCAATCAGCCCCAGCATTTT	CAWSGGSNQPQHF
TRBV6-5	-	once	TRBJ2-5	TGTGCCAGCAGTTACTCGTTTGGGTCTGGGGAGACCCAGTACTTC	CASSYSFGSGETQYF
TRBV7-6	TRBD2	-	TRBJ2-1	TGTGCCAGCAGCTTAGGTCGGACTAGCGGGAGTCACAATGAGCAGTTCTTC	CASSLGRTSGSHNEQFF
TRBV5-4	TRBD1	-	TRBJ1-6	TGTGCCACCCACCTGCAGGGGGTAAATTCACCCCTCCACTTT	CATHLQGVNSPLHF
TRBV6-1	TRBD1	-	TRBJ1-2	TGTGCCAGCAGAAGGGGGCGTAATGATGGCTACACCTTC	CASRRGRNDGYTF
TRBV6-5	-	once	TRBJ1-1	TGTGCCAGCAGTTCGGGCACCGCGAACACTGAAGCTTTCTTT	CASSSGTANTEAFF
TRBV28	-	-	TRBJ2-7	TGTGCCAGCATTCCTTCGAGGGGTGCGGGGAAGGGCTCCTACGAGCAGTACTTC	CASIPSRGAGKGSYEQYF
TRBV5-1	TRBD2	-	TRBJ2-1	TGCGCCAGCAGCGTCACTAGCGGAATACAGTTCTTC	CASSVTSGIQFF
TRBV10-1	-	-	TRBJ1-1	TGCGCCAGCAGCGTTTGGAAAGGCACTGAAGCTTTCTTT	CASSVWKGTEAFF
TRBV5-1	TRBD1	-	TRBJ2-7	TGCGCCAGCAGTGGGACCGGGACAGGGGCCGACTACGAGCAGTACTTC	CASSGTGTGADYEQYF
TRBV7-2	-	-	TRBJ1-1	TGTGCCAGCAGTCCAGACGGGGGAAGAACTGAAGCTTTCTTT	CASSPDGGRTEAFF
TRBV9	-	once	TRBJ2-7	TGTGCCAGCAGCGTAGAGGGAACGCACTCCTACGAGCAGTACTTC	CASSVEGTHSYEQYF
TRBV11-3	TRBD1	-	TRBJ1-1	TGTGCCAGCAGCCTGGGACAGGGTAACACTGAAGCTTTCTTT	CASSLGQGNTEAFF
TRBV5-4	-	-	TRBJ2-5	TGTGCCAGCAGCTCACAAGAGACCCAGTACTTC	CASSSQETQYF
TRBV11-3	TRBD2	-	TRBJ2-1	TGTGCCAGCAGCCTAAGGGGCTCCGCTAGCGGCTACAATGAGCAGTTCTTC	CASSLRGSASGYNEQFF
TRBV10-3	-	-	TRBJ1-2	TGTGCCAACTCACCGGGAGACCGTGGCTACACCTTC	CANSPGDRGYTF
TRBV28	-	-	TRBJ1-6	TGTGCCAGCAATTTGCCCGCGTTAAATTCACCCCTCCACTTT	CASNLPALNSPLHF
TRBV7-2	-	-	TRBJ2-7	TGTGCCAGCAGCTTAGGTGCAATCGGCCTCGGGGAGCAGTACTTC	CASSLGAIGLGEQYF
TRBV7-9	-	-	TRBJ2-5	TGTGCCAGCAGCCTTGGACTGCGAGAGACCCAGTACTTC	CASSLGLRETQYF
TRBV14	TRBD2	-	TRBJ2-1	TGTGCCAGCAGCCATCTCGGACTAGCGGGAGATTCGGGTGAGCAGTTCTTC	CASSHLGLAGDSGEQFF